This is a list of T cell receptor beta chains from one sample in a study of T cells in Graves' hyperthyroidism and ophthalmopathy. TCRdb ran MiXCR on the multiplex PCR reads and lists one entry per CDR3 protein. Among around 250,000 distinct CDR3 sequences listed, about 15% were seen once. Sequenced material: blood. The receptor set was obtained from a woman aged 40 to 49 with Graves' hyperthyroidism that later progressed to Graves' ophthalmopathy. Each CDR3 is given with its conserved first and last residue. The order of the fields is V gene, clone size, J gene, D gene, CDR3 length, CDR3 protein, CDR3 DNA. The D gene is left open where the match is weak. Size tells how often a clone was seen (once, few, many) or the class of an expanded clone, and some rows leave it out.

TRBV4-1,NA,TRBJ1-5,NA,17,CASSQDWGGRGNQPQHF,TGCGCCAGCAGCCAAGATTGGGGAGGGAGGGGGAATCAGCCCCAGCATTTT
TRBV7-9,many,TRBJ2-7,NA,16,CASSAYRDRQNYEQYF,TGTGCCAGCAGCGCGTACCGGGACCGTCAGAACTACGAGCAGTACTTC
TRBV28,many,TRBJ1-5,NA,18,CASSLLKNGPSYVQPQHF,TGTGCCAGCAGTTTATTGAAAAACGGTCCTTCCTACGTACAGCCCCAGCATTTT
TRBV4-1,few,TRBJ2-3,NA,17,CASSQDQGTALTDTQYF,TGCGCCAGCAGCCAAGATCAGGGTACGGCCCTCACAGATACGCAGTATTTT
TRBV4-1,few,TRBJ1-5,NA,16,CASSQGGRDNKVPQHF,TGCGCCAGCAGCCAAGGAGGCAGGGACAATAAGGTGCCCCAGCATTTT
TRBV20-1,few,TRBJ2-5,NA,12,CSAGQSSETQYF,TGCAGTGCTGGACAGAGTTCGGAGACCCAGTACTTC
TRBV20-1,few,TRBJ2-7,TRBD2,15,CSARGGRERSYEQYF,TGCAGTGCTAGAGGCGGGCGGGAGAGGTCCTACGAGCAGTACTTC
TRBV30,many,TRBJ2-7,NA,17,CAWSVRQGRKGSYEQYF,TGTGCCTGGAGTGTACGCCAGGGGAGGAAGGGATCCTACGAGCAGTACTTC
TRBV6-5,NA,TRBJ2-1,TRBD2,16,CASSYYTSGSYNEQFF,TGTGCCAGCAGTTACTATACTAGCGGCTCCTACAATGAGCAGTTCTTC
TRBV11-2,many,TRBJ2-1,TRBD2,15,CASSKTSGRGNEQFF,TGTGCCAGCAGCAAGACTAGCGGGAGAGGTAATGAGCAGTTCTTC
TRBV4-3,NA,TRBJ2-5,NA,13,CASSHEREETQYF,TGCGCCAGCAGCCATGAGCGGGAAGAGACCCAGTACTTC
TRBV20-1,many,TRBJ1-5,TRBD1,14,CSAKGGKSNQPQHF,TGCAGTGCAAAAGGGGGCAAGAGCAATCAGCCCCAGCATTTT
TRBV28,many,TRBJ2-3,TRBD1,13,CASTGTVTDTQYF,TGTGCCAGCACAGGGACAGTGACAGATACGCAGTATTTT
TRBV2,many,TRBJ1-5,NA,14,CASKNTGPRGPQHF,TGTGCCAGCAAAAATACAGGACCTCGAGGGCCCCAGCATTTT
TRBV28,NA,TRBJ1-4,NA,15,CASSSAKGLDEKLFF,TGTGCCAGCAGTTCGGCGAAGGGGCTGGACGAAAAACTGTTTTTT
TRBV4-1,many,TRBJ2-5,TRBD1,16,CASSQDGTVRQETQYF,TGCGCCAGCAGCCAAGACGGGACAGTGAGACAAGAGACCCAGTACTTC
TRBV6-1,NA,TRBJ2-3,TRBD2,15,CASILAGANSDTQYF,TGTGCCAGCATTCTAGCGGGAGCCAATTCAGATACGCAGTATTTT
TRBV28,many,TRBJ2-7,NA,16,CASSSPAGRQSYEQYF,TGTGCCAGCAGTTCCCCCGCGGGCAGACAATCCTACGAGCAGTACTTC
TRBV27,many,TRBJ2-1,TRBD1,19,CASSLSPKVQGAYYNEQFF,TGTGCCAGCAGTTTAAGCCCTAAAGTTCAGGGGGCATACTACAATGAGCAGTTCTTC
TRBV7-9,many,TRBJ2-5,NA,14,CASSLAGPWETQYF,TGTGCCAGCAGCTTAGCAGGCCCGTGGGAGACCCAGTACTTC
TRBV7-2,NA,TRBJ2-1,TRBD2,14,CASSGSSGGRRQFF,TGTGCCAGCAGTGGAAGTAGCGGGGGTCGGCGGCAGTTCTTC
TRBV10-3,many,TRBJ2-7,TRBD1,12,CATGTGGSEQYF,TGTGCCACCGGGACAGGGGGAAGCGAGCAGTACTTC
TRBV28,many,TRBJ1-2,NA,15,CASSFPSRVGYGYTF,TGTGCCAGCAGTTTCCCTAGCAGAGTCGGCTATGGCTACACCTTC
TRBV3-1,once,TRBJ1-3,NA,14,CASSQGGRRNTIYF,TGTGCCAGCAGCCAAGGAGGACGGCGAAACACCATATATTTT
TRBV7-9,few,TRBJ1-5,NA,14,CASSFGLANQPQHF,TGTGCCAGCAGCTTCGGGCTGGCCAATCAGCCCCAGCATTTT
TRBV28,many,TRBJ2-2,TRBD2,12,CGASGGTGELFF,TGTGGGGCTAGCGGGGGCACCGGGGAGCTGTTTTTT
TRBV9,many,TRBJ1-4,TRBD1,15,CASSPRQGYNEKLFF,TGTGCCAGCAGCCCCCGACAGGGATATAATGAAAAACTGTTTTTT
TRBV7-6,few,TRBJ2-7,TRBD2,15,CASSQYSGGSYEQYF,TGTGCCAGCAGCCAGTATAGCGGGGGCTCCTACGAGCAGTACTTC
TRBV7-3,many,TRBJ2-3,TRBD2,15,CASSLTTSKADTQYF,TGTGCCAGCAGCTTAACGACTAGCAAAGCAGATACGCAGTATTTT